This T cell receptor beta chain was profiled in a study of vaccination and CD4 T cells after COVID-19. Findings of the study overall: Investigators enrolled relatively few convalescent patients and included no early post-infection timepoints.

The Oncomine TCR Beta short-read assay sequenced DNA from cultured CD4+ T cells. Via MiXCR, TCRdb re-called the PCR reads, giving one row per CDR3 protein. In the table there are about 15,000 distinct CDR3 sequences, about 48% of which are singletons. This clonotype appeared a few times. Its target is unknown. The V gene lost 6 bases and the J gene lost 5 bases, with 22 bases spanning the gap. The germline CDR1 and CDR2 sequences are SGHTA and FQGNSA. The CDR3 sequence is 16 residues long. Treatment defined: approximately 11-day PBMC culture with coronavirus spike peptide pools or control peptides (ViraFEST assay).

This TCR was recovered from a human donor who had recovered from COVID-19. The genes are TRBV7-2 and TRBJ1-2, with D maybe TRBD1 (5 bases). The source was CD4+ T cells from blood, cultured in vitro, collected before SARS-CoV-2 vaccination. CDR3 protein: CASSHHGGTDLYGYTF. The CDR3 region has the DNA TGTGCCAGCAGTCATCATGGGGGGACGGACCTTTATGGCTACACCTTC. Full variable domain (outside the CDR3, taken from reference TRBV7-2 and TRBJ1-2): GAGVSQSPSNKVTEKGKDVELRCDPISGHTALYWYRQSLGQGLEFLIYFQGNSAPDKSGLPSDRFSAERTGGSVSTLTIQRTQQEDSAVYLCASSHHGGTDLYGYTFGSGTRLTVV.